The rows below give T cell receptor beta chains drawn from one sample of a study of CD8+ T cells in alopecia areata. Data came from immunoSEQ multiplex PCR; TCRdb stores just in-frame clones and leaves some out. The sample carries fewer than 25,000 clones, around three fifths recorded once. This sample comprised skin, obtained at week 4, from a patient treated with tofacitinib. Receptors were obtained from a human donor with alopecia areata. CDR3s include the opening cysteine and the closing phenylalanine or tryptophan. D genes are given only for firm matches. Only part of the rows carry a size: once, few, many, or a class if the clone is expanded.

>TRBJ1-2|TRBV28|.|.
TGTGCCAGCACAGTTTACTTGCCAGACGGCATCTATGGCTACACCTTC
CASTVYLPDGIYGYTF
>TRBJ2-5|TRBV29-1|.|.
TGCAGCGTTATAGGGCCAGGGATAGGCGAGACCCAGTACTTC
CSVIGPGIGETQYF
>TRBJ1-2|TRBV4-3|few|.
TGCGCCAGCAGCCGGAAATATTCTTATGGCTACACCTTC
CASSRKYSYGYTF
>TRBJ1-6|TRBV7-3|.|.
TGTGCCAGCAGCTTCGGGACACTAGCGTCGCCCCTCCACTTT
CASSFGTLASPLHF
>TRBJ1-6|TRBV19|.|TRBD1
TGTGCCAGTAGGGACAGGGAGACTTCACCCCTCCACTTT
CASRDRETSPLHF
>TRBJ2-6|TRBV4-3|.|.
TGCGCCAGCAGCCAAGTCAGGTACTCTGGGGCCAACGTCCTGACTTTC
CASSQVRYSGANVLTF
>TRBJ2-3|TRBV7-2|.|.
TGTGCCAGCAGCTTAGGACCTGGAGGGGTCTTCACAGATACGCAGTATTTT
CASSLGPGGVFTDTQYF
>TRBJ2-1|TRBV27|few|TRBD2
TGTGCCAGCAGTTTTAGCGGGGTAAATGCCTACAATGAGCAGTTCTTC
CASSFSGVNAYNEQFF
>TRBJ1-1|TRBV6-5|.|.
TGTGCCAGCAGTCTCGGCACTGAAGCTTTCTTT
CASSLGTEAFF
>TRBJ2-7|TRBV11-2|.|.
TGTGCCAGCAGCTTAGAGCCCTCCTACGAGCAGTACTTC
CASSLEPSYEQYF
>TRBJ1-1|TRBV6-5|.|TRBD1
TGTGCCAGCAAAACCCTGACAGGGGGGAGGACTGAAGCTTTCTTT
CASKTLTGGRTEAFF
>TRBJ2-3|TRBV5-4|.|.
TGTGCCAGCAGCGCAATGAGTAATACAGATACGCAGTATTTT
CASSAMSNTDTQYF
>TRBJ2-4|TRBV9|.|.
TGTGCCAGCAGCGTAGGGGGGGCCAAAAACATTCAGTACTTC
CASSVGGAKNIQYF
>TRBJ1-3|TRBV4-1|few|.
TGCGCCAGCAGCCAAGTCCGACAGCACGAGACCTCTGGAAACACCATATATTTT
CASSQVRQHETSGNTIYF
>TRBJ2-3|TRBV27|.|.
TGTGCCAGCAGTTTAGGGGGGGGGCCGAGGGATACGCAGTATTTT
CASSLGGGPRDTQYF
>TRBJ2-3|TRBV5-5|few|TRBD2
TGTGCCAGCAGCTGGGGAGCGGGGGAGATCACAGATACGCAGTATTTT
CASSWGAGEITDTQYF
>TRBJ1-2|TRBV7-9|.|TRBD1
TGTGCCAGCAGCCCAGACAGGGCCTTCCCTAACTATGGCTACACCTTC
CASSPDRAFPNYGYTF
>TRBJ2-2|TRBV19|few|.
TGTGCCAGTAGTATGAGGGTCGAGCTGTTTTTT
CASSMRVELFF
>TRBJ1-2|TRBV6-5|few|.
TGTGCCAGCAGTTACAGGGCCAGCTATGGCTACACCTTC
CASSYRASYGYTF